This T cell receptor (beta chain) was captured in a study of T cell responses to AZD1222 COVID-19 vaccine (dated by TCRdb to the early 2020s). Regarding the research as a whole: TCR sequencing was performed for about 250 trial participants, of whom 200 to 220 were given two doses of AZD1222 and about 25 were given two doses of MenACWY control vaccine. Enrollment into the trials was organized by age into subgroups of 18-55, 56-69 and 70-plus years, and those subgroups contained roughly 150, 30 and 60 TCR-sequenced participants, respectively.

Beyond this particular receptor, the publication reports: No day 14 peak-response samples were available, so repertoires were characterized only after the peak T cell response. Reportedly, close to half of the unique spike-specific TCRs recognized epitopes lying outside the regions that are mutated in the B.1.351 and B.1.1.7 variants. After two AZD1222 doses, spike-specific TCR breadth and depth were significantly higher than at day 0 and than in MenACWY recipients. Participants were mostly white British, with more females than males. The authors suggested clonal diversity may have been underestimated. CD4 TCRs associated with the vaccine covered the entire spike protein, and the dominant responses were in regions 160-218 and 743-854. Conclusions about previously exposed vaccinees were limited because only a handful of AZD1222 recipients were SARS-CoV-2 seropositive at baseline. The 56-69-year group was small, and its depth increase did not reach significance, likely because of low power.

V trim: 4 bases; J trim: 7 bases; unmatched bases: 13. There are 18 amino acids in the CDR3, from cysteine to phenylalanine inclusive. CDR3 DNA only is kept here, 54 bases in frame from base 1. CDR1 SGDLS and CDR2 YYNGEE were looked up in the germline V gene. About this clone: The specificity of this receptor is unknown. No base qualities exist here, and no much larger clone lies one base off it.

The time point label on this specimen signifies: about 28 days (+/-7) after the second vaccine dose. AZD1222 recipients whose second dose came at about 4 weeks and those whose second dose came at about 12 weeks were combined into one group, since spike-specific TCR depth and breadth did not differ between the two schedules. The vaccinee samples were drawn from two UK trials, COV001 and COV002, one of which was a single-blind randomized controlled phase 2/3 trial testing AZD1222 (ChAdOx1 nCoV-19) in healthy adults. For TCRbeta chain sequencing, PBMC samples from trial participants were taken at day 0 and at day 28 after the second dose. The CDR3 regions of human TCRbeta chains were analyzed by immunosequencing. On the study's bioinformatics: TCRs in the repertoires were compared against a reference library of SARS-CoV-2-specific TCRs that had been generated with the MIRA antigen-specificity platform. Breadth meant the fraction of unique TCRs that were SARS-CoV-2-associated, whereas depth meant the fraction of total T cells that were SARS-CoV-2-associated. Each spike-specific TCR was assigned to its reactive spike region and to a CD4 or CD8 class using the MIRA data. Log10-transformed breadth and depth values were compared by one-way ANOVA with Sidak's multiple comparisons tests. As stored in TCRdb, this immuneACCESS dataset retains in-frame rearrangements with V and J assigned. A fraction of the clones does not appear; measured against another copy, unresolved V genes explain less than half of the discrepancy, and the remainder lacks a known reason. V, J and clone size reflect that table, while D and trimming were determined from the DNA. Here the sample has more than 95,000 clones; more than 75% occur a single time. Of the sample, less than 4% is held by the ten largest clones.

This clonotype originated in an adult who received the AZD1222 COVID-19 vaccine. The chain couples TRBV9 to TRBJ2-1; the junction holds 14 bases that match TRBD2. Sequencing used peripheral blood, obtained 28 days after the second AZD1222 dose. The DNA sequence is TGTGCCAGCAGCCGAGGGACTAGCGGGAGTCTAGTCACTAATGAGCAGTTCTTC. Translated, this gives CASSRGTSGSLVTNEQFF.